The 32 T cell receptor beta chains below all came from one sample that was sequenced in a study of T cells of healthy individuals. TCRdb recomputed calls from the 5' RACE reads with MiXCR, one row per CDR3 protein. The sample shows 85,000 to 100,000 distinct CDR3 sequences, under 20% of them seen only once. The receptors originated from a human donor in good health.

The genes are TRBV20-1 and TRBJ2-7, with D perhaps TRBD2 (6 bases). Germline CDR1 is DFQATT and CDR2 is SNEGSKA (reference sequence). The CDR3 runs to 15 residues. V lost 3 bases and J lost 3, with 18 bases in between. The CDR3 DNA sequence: TGCAGTGCTAGTCAACTAGGGCGGGACCTCTACGAGCAGTACTTC. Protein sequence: CSASQLGRDLYEQYF.

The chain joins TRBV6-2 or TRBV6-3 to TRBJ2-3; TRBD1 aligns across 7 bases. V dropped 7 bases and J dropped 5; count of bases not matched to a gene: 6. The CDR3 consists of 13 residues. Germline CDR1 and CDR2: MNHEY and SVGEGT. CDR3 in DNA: TGTGCCAGCAAACTCCCAGGGGGAGATACGCAGTATTTT. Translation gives CASKLPGGDTQYF.

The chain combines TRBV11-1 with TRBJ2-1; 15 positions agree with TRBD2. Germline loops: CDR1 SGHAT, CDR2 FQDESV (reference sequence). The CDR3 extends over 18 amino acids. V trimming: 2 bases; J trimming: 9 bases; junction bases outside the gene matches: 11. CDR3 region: CASSLSSGLAGGRGEQFF. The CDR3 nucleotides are TGTGCCAGCAGCTTATCCTCGGGACTAGCGGGGGGACGGGGTGAGCAGTTCTTC.

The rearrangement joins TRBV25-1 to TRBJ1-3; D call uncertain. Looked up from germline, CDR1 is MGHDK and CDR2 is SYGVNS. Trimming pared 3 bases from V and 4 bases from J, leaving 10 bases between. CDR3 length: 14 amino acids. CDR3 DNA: TGTGCCAGCAGTGATCCTGTCTCCGGAAACACCATATATTTT. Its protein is CASSDPVSGNTIYF. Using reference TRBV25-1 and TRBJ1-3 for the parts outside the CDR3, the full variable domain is EADIYQTPRYLVIGTGKKITLECSQTMGHDKMYWYQQDPGMELHLIHYSYGVNSTEKGDLSSESTVSRIRTEHFPLTLESARPSHTSQYLCASSDPVSGNTIYFGEGSWLTVV.

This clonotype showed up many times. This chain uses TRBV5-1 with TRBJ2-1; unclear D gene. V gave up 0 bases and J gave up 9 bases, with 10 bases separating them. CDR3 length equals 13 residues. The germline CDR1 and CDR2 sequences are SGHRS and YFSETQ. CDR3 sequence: CASSLEGRGEQFF. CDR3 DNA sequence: TGCGCCAGCAGCTTGGAAGGACGCGGTGAGCAGTTCTTC.

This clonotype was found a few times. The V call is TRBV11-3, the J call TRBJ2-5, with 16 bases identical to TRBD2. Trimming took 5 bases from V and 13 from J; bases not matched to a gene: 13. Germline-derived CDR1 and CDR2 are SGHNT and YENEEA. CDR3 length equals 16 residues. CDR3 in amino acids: CASSQEGTSGRAQPYF. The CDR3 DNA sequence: TGTGCCAGCAGCCAAGAAGGGACTAGCGGGAGGGCCCAGCCGTACTTC.

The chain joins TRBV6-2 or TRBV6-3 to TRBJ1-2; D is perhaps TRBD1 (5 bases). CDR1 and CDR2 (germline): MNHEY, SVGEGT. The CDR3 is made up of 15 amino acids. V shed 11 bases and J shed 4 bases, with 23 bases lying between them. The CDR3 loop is CAAYTMGVQTYGYTF. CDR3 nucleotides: TGTGCCGCCTACACCATGGGGGTACAGACCTATGGCTACACCTTC.

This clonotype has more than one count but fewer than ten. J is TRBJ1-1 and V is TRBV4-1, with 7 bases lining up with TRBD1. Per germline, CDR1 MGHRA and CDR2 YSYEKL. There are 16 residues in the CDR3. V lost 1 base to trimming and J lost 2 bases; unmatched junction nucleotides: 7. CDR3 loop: CASSQVVTGVNTEAFF. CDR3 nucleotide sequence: TGCGCCAGCAGCCAAGTAGTCACAGGGGTTAACACTGAAGCTTTCTTT.

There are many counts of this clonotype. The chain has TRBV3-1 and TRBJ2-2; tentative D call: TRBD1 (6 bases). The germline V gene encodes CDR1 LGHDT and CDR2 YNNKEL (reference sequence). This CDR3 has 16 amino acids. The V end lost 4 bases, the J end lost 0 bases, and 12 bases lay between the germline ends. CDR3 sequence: CASSRRTDSNTGELFF. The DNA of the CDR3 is TGTGCCAGCAGCCGGAGGACAGATTCGAACACCGGGGAGCTGTTTTTT.

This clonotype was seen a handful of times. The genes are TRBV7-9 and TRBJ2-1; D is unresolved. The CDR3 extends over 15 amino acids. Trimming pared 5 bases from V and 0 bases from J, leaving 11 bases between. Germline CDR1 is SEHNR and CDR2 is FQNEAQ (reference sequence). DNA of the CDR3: TGTGCCAGCAGCATCCGGGTGGGCTCCTACAATGAGCAGTTCTTC. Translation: CASSIRVGSYNEQFF.

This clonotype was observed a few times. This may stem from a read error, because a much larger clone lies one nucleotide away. CDR3 bases: TGTGCCAGCAGTTACTCGAACACCGGGGAGCTGTTTTTT. It yields the protein CASSYSNTGELFF. V is TRBV6-5 and J is TRBJ2-2; no clear D. Trimming left V 0 bases short and J 1 base short, with 0 bases between. The germline V gene has CDR1 MNHEY and CDR2 SVGAGI. This CDR3 has 13 amino acids.

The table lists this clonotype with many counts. The CDR3 region is CASSSRRSSPLHF. The CDR3 DNA follows: TGTGCCAGCAGCTCAAGGAGGAGTTCACCCCTCCACTTT. This chain links TRBV7-3 with TRBJ1-6; D gene unclear. The CDR3 runs 13 residues. Germline loops: CDR1 SGHTA, CDR2 FQGTGA. The germline V and J ends were trimmed by 4 bases and 9 bases, with 10 bases remaining between them.

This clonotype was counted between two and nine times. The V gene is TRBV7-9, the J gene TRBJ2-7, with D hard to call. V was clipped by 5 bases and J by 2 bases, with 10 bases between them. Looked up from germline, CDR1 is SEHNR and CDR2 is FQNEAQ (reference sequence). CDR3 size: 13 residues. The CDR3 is CASSPGWTYEQYF. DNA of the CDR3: TGTGCCAGCAGCCCTGGATGGACCTACGAGCAGTACTTC.

CDR3 DNA sequence: TGTGCCAGCAGCCCGTCTCCGTCGCGGGAGCCCTACGAGCAGTACTTC. Amino acids: CASSPSPSREPYEQYF. This rearrangement joins TRBV21-1 to TRBJ2-7. TRBV21-1 is an annotated pseudogene. There are 16 residues in the CDR3.

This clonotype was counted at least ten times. CDR3 loop: CASKPYNEQFF. In nucleotides, the CDR3 is TGTGCCAGCAAGCCGTACAATGAGCAGTTCTTC. The V gene is TRBV13, the J gene TRBJ2-1; D gene ambiguous. The germline V and J ends were trimmed by 7 bases and 4 bases, with 5 bases remaining between them. The CDR3 extends over 11 amino acids. The germline CDR1 and CDR2 sequences are PRHDT and FYEKMQ (reference sequence).

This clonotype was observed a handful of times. The chain's CDR3 is CAIKRTGGPLDTQYF. In DNA, the CDR3 is TGTGCCATCAAACGTACGGGGGGGCCATTAGATACGCAGTATTTT. This chain connects TRBV10-3 to TRBJ2-3; 8 bases agree with TRBD2. V shed 7 bases and J 5 bases; nucleotides not matched to a gene: 11. This CDR3 comprises 15 residues. Germline CDR1 reads ENHRY; CDR2 reads SYGVKD.

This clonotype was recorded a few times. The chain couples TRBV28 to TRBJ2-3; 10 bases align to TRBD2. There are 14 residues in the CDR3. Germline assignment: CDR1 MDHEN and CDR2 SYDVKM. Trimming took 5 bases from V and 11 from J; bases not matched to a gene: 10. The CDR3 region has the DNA TGTGCCAGCAGTAGCGGGGGGGTCCTAAGTGAGCAGTATTTT. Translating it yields CASSSGGVLSEQYF.

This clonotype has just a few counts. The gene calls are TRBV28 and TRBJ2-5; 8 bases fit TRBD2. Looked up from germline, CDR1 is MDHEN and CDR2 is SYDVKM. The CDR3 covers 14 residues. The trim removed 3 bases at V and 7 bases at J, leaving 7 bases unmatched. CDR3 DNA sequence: TGTGCCAGCAGTTTGGCGGGAGGCCAGAGGACCCAGTACTTC. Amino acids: CASSLAGGQRTQYF. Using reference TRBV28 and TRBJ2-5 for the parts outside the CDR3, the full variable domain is DVKVTQSSRYLVKRTGEKVFLECVQDMDHENMFWYRQDPGLGLRLIYFSYDVKMKEKGDIPEGYSVSREKKERFSLILESASTNQTSMYLCASSLAGGQRTQYFGPGTRLLVL.

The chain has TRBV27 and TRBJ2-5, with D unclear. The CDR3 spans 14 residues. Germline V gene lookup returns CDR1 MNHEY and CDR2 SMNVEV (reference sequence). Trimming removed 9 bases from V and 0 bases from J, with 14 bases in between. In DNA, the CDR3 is TGTGCCAGTTCCGGATCAGAAGACCAAGAGACCCAGTACTTC. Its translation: CASSGSEDQETQYF.

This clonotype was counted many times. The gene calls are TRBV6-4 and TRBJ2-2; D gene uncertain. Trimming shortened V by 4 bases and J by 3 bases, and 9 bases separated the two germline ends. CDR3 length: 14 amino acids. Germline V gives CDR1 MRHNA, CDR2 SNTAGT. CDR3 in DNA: TGTGCCAGCAGTGTGGGTGTTGACACCGGGGAGCTGTTTTTT. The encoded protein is CASSVGVDTGELFF.

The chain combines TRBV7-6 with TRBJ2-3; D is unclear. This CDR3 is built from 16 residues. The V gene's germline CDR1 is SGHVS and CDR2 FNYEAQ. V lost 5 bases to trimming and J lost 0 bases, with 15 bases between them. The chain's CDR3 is CASSPSGGSSTDTQYF. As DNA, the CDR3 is TGTGCCAGCAGCCCTTCGGGCGGCTCTAGCACAGATACGCAGTATTTT.

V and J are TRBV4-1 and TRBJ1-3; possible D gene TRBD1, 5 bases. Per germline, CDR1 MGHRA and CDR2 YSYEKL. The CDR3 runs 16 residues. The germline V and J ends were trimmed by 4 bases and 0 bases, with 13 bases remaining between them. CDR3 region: CASSLGTELSGNTIYF. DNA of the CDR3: TGCGCCAGCAGCCTGGGGACGGAACTCTCTGGAAACACCATATATTTT.

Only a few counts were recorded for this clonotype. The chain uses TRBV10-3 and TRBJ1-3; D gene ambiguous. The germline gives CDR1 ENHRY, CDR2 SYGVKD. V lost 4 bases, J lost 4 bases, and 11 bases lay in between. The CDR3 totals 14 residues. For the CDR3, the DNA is TGTGCCATCAGTGGGATAGACTCCGGAAACACCATATATTTT. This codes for CAISGIDSGNTIYF.

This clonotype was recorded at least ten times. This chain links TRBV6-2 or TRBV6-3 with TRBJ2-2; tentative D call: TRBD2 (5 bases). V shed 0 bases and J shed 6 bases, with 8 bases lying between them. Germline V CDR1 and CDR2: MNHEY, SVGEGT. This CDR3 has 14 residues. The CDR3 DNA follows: TGTGCCAGCAGTTACTCTTCGGAGGCCGGGGAGCTGTTTTTT. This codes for CASSYSSEAGELFF.

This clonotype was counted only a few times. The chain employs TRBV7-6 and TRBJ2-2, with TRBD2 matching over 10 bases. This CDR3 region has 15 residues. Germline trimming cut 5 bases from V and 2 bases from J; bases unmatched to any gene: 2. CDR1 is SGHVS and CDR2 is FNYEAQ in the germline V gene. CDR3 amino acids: CASSGTSDNTGELFF. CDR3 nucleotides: TGTGCCAGCAGCGGGACTAGCGACAACACCGGGGAGCTGTTTTTT.

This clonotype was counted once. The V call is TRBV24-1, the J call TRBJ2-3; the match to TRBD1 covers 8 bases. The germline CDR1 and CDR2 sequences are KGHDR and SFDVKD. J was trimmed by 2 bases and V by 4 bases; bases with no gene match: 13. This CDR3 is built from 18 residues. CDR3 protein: CATSDRRLDRVNTDTQYF. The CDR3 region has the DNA TGTGCCACCAGTGACCGCCGGCTGGACAGGGTAAACACAGATACGCAGTATTTT.

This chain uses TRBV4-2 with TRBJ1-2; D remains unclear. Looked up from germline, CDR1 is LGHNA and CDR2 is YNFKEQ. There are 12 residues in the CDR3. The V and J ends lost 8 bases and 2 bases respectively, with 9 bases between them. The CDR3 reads CASGRANYGYTF. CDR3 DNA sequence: TGTGCCAGCGGACGGGCAAACTATGGCTACACCTTC.

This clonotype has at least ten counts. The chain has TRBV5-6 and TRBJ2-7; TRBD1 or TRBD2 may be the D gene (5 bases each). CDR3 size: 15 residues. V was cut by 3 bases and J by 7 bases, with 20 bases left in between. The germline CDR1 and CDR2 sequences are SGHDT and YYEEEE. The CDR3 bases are TGTGCCAGCAGCTGGATGGGACGCCTTATCCGAGAGCAGTACTTC. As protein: CASSWMGRLIREQYF.

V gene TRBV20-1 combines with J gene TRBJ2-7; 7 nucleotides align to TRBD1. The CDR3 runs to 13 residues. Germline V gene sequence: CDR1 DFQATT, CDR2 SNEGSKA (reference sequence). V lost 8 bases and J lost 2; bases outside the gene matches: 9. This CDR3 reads CSTYSGTAYEQYF. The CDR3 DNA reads TGCAGTACCTACTCCGGGACAGCCTACGAGCAGTACTTC.

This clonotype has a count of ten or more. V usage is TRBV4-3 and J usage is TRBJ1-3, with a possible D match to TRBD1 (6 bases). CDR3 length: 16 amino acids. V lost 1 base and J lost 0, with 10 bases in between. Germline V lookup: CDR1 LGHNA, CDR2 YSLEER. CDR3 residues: CASSQGEGDSGNTIYF. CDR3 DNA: TGCGCCAGCAGCCAAGGGGAGGGGGACTCTGGAAACACCATATATTTT.

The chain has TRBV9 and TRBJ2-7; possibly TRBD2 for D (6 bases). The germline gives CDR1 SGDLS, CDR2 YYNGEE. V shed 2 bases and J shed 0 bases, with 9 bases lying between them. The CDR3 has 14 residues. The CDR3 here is CASSVSGVSYEQYF. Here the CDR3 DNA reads TGTGCCAGCAGCGTTTCGGGGGTCTCCTACGAGCAGTACTTC.

The CDR3 DNA reads as TGTGCCAGCAGCTCAATTAATGGCCCCCTCCACTTT. Protein sequence: CASSSINGPLHF. J is TRBJ1-6 and V is TRBV28; D is uncertain. Germline CDR1 reads MDHEN; CDR2 reads SYDVKM. V lost 6 bases to trimming and J lost 13 bases, with 13 bases between them. The length of the CDR3 is 12 residues.